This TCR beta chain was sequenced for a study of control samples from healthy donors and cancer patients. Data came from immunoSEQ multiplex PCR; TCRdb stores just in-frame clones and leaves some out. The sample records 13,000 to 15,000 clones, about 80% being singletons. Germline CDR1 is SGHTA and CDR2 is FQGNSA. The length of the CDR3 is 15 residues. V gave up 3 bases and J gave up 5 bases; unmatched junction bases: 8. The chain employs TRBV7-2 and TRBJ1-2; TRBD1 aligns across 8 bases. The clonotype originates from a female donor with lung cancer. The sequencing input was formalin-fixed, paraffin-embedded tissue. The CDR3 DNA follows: TGTGCCAGCAGCTTTGGGACAGGCAAGCCGTATGGCTACACCTTC. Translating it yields CASSFGTGKPYGYTF.